This T cell receptor (beta chain) was sequenced for a study of cytomegalovirus exposure and HLA in healthy donors (dated by TCRdb to about 2017). Study-level background: According to an earlier analysis of a few hundred of the donors, roughly 180 million T cells yielded some 120 million unique TCR beta sequences and about 300 Gb of sequence data. A separate validation cohort of about 110 different subjects was used in addition to the roughly 700-subject first cohort. Genome-wide SNP genotypes for about 55% of the 666 donors were used in a later genetic analysis, which treated that subset as a discovery cohort. To predict cytomegalovirus infection status, the study brought together high-throughput TCR immunosequencing, statistical association of individual TCRs with disease status, and machine learning. Several DR-DQ haplotypes were handled as single units for association and clustering, since linkage in the cohort was strong. A later analysis re-examined previously published TCR beta repertoires from just over 650 donors and added high-resolution HLA genotyping to investigate patterns of TCR occurrence. Typing coverage varied by locus: 629-630 donors for A, B, C, DRB1 and DQB1; about 520 for DQA1; more than 600 for DPA1; some 470 for DPB1. On average, over 200,000 unique TCR beta nucleotide sequences were sequenced per donor among roughly 430 genotyped donors of the cohort, with roughly 18% of those sequences being non-productive. The study was designed to test whether signatures of past pathogen exposure could be identified by cataloging public T cell receptors. Alongside the repertoire data, information on donor age, sex, ethnicity and CMV serostatus was compiled. Of the 300 to 500 genotyped donors, 70% to 90% were placed in the genetic ancestry cluster associated with self-reported Caucasian donors. The later analysis used no new phenotypic data to find candidate immune exposures, relying instead on TCR beta sequences and their occurrence across donors. Class I and class II HLA loci were covered by the typing at four-digit resolution. All discovery cohort repertoires had been generated using a single sequencing platform. About 320 gigabases of sequencing data and 80 million or so unique TCR sequences were included in an early release covering 550 to 800 HLA-typed donors. To decide whether each TCR beta V gene segment behaved as functional or pseudogenic, an earlier analysis of several hundred of the donors relied on high-throughput TCR beta sequencing. The study profiled the T cell repertoires of 500 to 800 subjects by immunosequencing and related them to cytomegalovirus serostatus.

V has 6 bases trimmed and J has 9 bases trimmed; junction bases matching no gene number 8. The CDR3 spans 13 residues, from the cysteine through the phenylalanine. Only the CDR3 DNA is retained, 39 bases long and in frame from the first base. CDR1 is given as MNHEY and CDR2 as SVGAGI, both from the germline V gene. The cohort consisted of 666 healthy bone marrow donors. At the time of sampling, all cohort members were nominally healthy, though unrecorded immune exposures were likely present. The donor tested CMV seronegative and was one of the 352 seronegative cohort members. A peripheral blood sample was collected from each donor, and TCR beta sequencing was performed on peripheral blood mononuclear cells. The Qiagen DNeasy Blood Extraction Kit was used to extract genomic DNA from the blood cell samples. A note on this clone: Which antigen it targets is not known.

Summary of the overall study and its limitations: Across donors, most TCR sequences were observed very rarely, whereas some public TCRs were present in many individuals. The classifier was reported to diagnose cytomegalovirus status with high specificity and sensitivity in both the original and validation cohorts. The authors suggested that the approach could potentially be generalized to other disease states and immunological phenotypes. Because HLA typing was unavailable for some donors at each locus, only the typed subset was used in association tests. Presence/absence analyses assumed roughly uniform sequencing depth across donors, an assumption that may not hold. A cluster of highly shared sequence variants was judged likely to represent a technical artifact of the sequencing pipeline. In an earlier analysis of more than 500 of the donors, most TCR beta V segments appeared in productive rearrangements about 90% or about 30% of the time, broadly matching IMGT annotations. In a later analysis, HLA-associated TCR beta chains showed more clonal expansion and lower generation probabilities than non-associated chains that were equally common. In a later genetic analysis, fewer N-insertions in productive TCRs were reported among donors in an Asian-associated ancestry cluster than the roughly 670-donor mean. Linkage disequilibrium might explain the correlated functional status among segregating V segments, but an unknown experimental factor could not be excluded. About 15 rarely observed V segments, including chromosome 9 orphons, were excluded from the earlier analysis of about 500 of the donors because counts were too low. The only immune exposure information available for the cohort was CMV serostatus. An association between a missense DCLRE1C variant and V-gene and J-gene trimming of TCR beta chains was found in a later genetic analysis and replicated in an independent cohort. The cohort was sequenced for TCR beta chains only, and without alpha or paired-chain data the features that could be detected were limited. At a false discovery rate of 0.05, a later analysis linked roughly 17,000 TCR beta sequences to specific HLA alleles. In vitro tests confirmed that a few of the cytomegalovirus-associated TCR beta chains recognize cytomegalovirus antigens. According to a later analysis, parvovirus B19, influenza, CMV and Epstein-Barr virus appeared linked to several top co-occurrence clusters. In a later analysis, TCR association rates were found to vary across HLA loci, with the most associated TCRs seen for DRB1 alleles and the fewest for HLA-C alleles. A further reported finding was that TCR beta sequences accurately predicted the HLA-A and HLA-B alleles for most subjects in the first cohort. Some IMGT-functional V segments, including TRBV6-2 and TRBV6-3, could not be distinguished by the 87-base-pair reads and were therefore excluded. Strong co-occurrence of HLA alleles, especially DR and DQ, made assigning TCR associations to individual alleles difficult. In a later analysis, most CMV-associated TCR beta chains were found to appear HLA-restricted, with HLA associations seemingly driven largely by CMV exposure. A total of about 150 TCR beta chains were listed by the study as associated with cytomegalovirus.

The protocol used for the library was the immunoSEQ multiplex PCR assay. The multiplex PCR relied on a mix of 60 forward primers for TCR Vbeta segments and 13 reverse primers for TCR Jbeta segments. The CDR3 region of rearranged TCR beta genes was amplified from genomic DNA with a multiplex PCR assay. On the Illumina HiSeq System, the amplified TCR beta libraries were sequenced as 87-base-pair reads. The published analysis was carried out like this. A later analysis tallied approximately 87 million unique TCR beta chains across the 610 or so repertoires, and around 12 million of those chains were shared by two or more donors. A nearest-neighbor algorithm error-corrected the raw reads and collapsed the reads into unique sequences, merging closely related sequences to remove PCR and sequencing errors. V, D and J gene segments were assigned by aligning CDR3 sequences to IMGT reference sequences. For a sequence to be retained, a match of at least six nucleotides was required to both a V gene segment and a J gene segment. A rearrangement counted as productive if the CDR3 had no stop codons and remained in frame with V and J, and every other rearrangement counted as non-productive. Following IMGT convention, CDR3 was defined as the stretch from the second conserved V-encoded cysteine up to the conserved J-encoded phenylalanine. Sequences without an unambiguous match to a single V gene segment were excluded from the earlier analysis of 587 of the donors. An earlier analysis of 550 to 650 of the donors classified V segments as functional when productive rearrangements were above 56.7% and as segregating when the standard deviation between donors was above 5%. To diagnose cytomegalovirus status from the catalog of TCR beta chain sequences, a statistical classification framework was built. In a later analysis, TCR nucleotide sequences were compared against IMGT/GENE-DB human TR gene sequences so that V and J genes could be assigned. Using the TCRdist pipeline, a later analysis assigned CDR3 sequences along with most-parsimonious VDJ recombination scenarios. In a later analysis, every TCR beta chain was defined by the combination of its CDR3 amino acid sequence and its V-gene family, and reads without a unique V-gene family were dropped. A later analysis removed 550 to 650 highly shared, low-generation-probability nucleotide sequences to deal with suspected cross-contamination and a sequencing artifact. In a later analysis, a clonal expansion index was calculated for each public chain from normalized within-repertoire ranks of inferred template counts. In a later analysis, generation probabilities were computed with a VDJ recombination model fitted to out-of-frame rearrangements, and the resulting probabilities were checked against IGoR. A later analysis scored TCR-TCR, TCR-HLA and TCR-CMV co-occurrence with hypergeometric tests, applying a repertoire-size bias correction to TCR pairs. A later analysis estimated false discovery rates by permuting HLA or CMV assignments 20 times. A later analysis grouped co-occurring TCRs with DBSCAN, adding TCRdist sequence similarity when clustering within HLA-allele-positive subsets. Repertoires with fewer than 30,000 or more than 120,000 public chains were left out of co-occurrence clustering, as were four to six repertoires with anomalous nucleotide sharing. TCRdb limited this immuneACCESS table to in-frame rearrangements with V and J called. A share of clones is missing; checked studies link under half to unresolved V genes, and the rest is unexplained. V and J calls and clone size are those listed in that table; D and trimming were worked out from the DNA. This sample's table has entries for approximately 120,000 clones. The ten largest clonotypes hold more than 1% of the sample.

The clonotype originates from a man aged 18 to 29 in good health and CMV-seronegative. Sequencing was carried out using PBMCs. Recombination linked TRBV6-5 to TRBJ2-1, with 7 central nucleotides matching TRBD1. CDR3 sequence: CASSRDSPGEQFF. The nucleotide sequence reads as follows: TGTGCCAGCAGCCGGGACAGCCCTGGTGAGCAGTTCTTC.